The rows below give T cell receptor beta chains drawn from one sample of a study of shared clonotypes between healthy human individuals. Assay: immunoSEQ multiplex PCR; the TCRdb copy retains only in-frame clones and omits some. The sample gives under 2.5 million clones, about nine tenths of which show up once; more than 0.35% is in the top ten. The sample comprised naive CD4+ T cells from PBMCs. Source of these receptors: a man aged 18 to 29 in good health. Some clones in this sample may be carry-over from other donors' samples. Each CDR3 is given with its conserved first and last residue. Each record gives: CDR3 length, D gene, clone size, V gene, J gene, CDR3 protein, CDR3 DNA. A D gene is named only where the DNA matches it firmly. Clone size appears in some rows only: once, few, many, or a class for an expanded clone.

>19|TRBD1|-|TRBV5-7|TRBJ1-5
CASSSPPQAGGLPNQPQHF
TGTGCCAGCAGCTCCCCCCCTCAAGCAGGGGGCCTTCCCAATCAGCCCCAGCATTTT
>14|-|-|TRBV4-1|TRBJ2-7
CASSQGVSRREQYF
TGCGCCAGCAGCCAAGGGGTTAGTCGTCGCGAGCAGTACTTC
>16|-|-|TRBV5-6|TRBJ1-6
CASSWQTRDLSSSLHF
TGTGCCAGCAGCTGGCAGACTCGGGATCTCTCTTCGTCCCTCCACTTT
>16|TRBD2|once|TRBV7-9|TRBJ2-3
CASSPNSAGVKDTQYF
TGTGCCAGCAGCCCAAATTCGGCGGGAGTGAAAGATACGCAGTATTTT
>14|-|-|TRBV28|TRBJ1-5
CASSLYRPGQPQHF
TGTGCCAGCAGTTTATACAGGCCCGGTCAGCCCCAGCATTTT
>15|-|-|TRBV4-3|TRBJ2-2
CASSQAMRFTGELFF
TGCGCCAGCAGCCAAGCAATGAGATTCACCGGGGAGCTGTTTTTT
>12|-|-|TRBV29-1|TRBJ1-1
CSVARPGAEAFF
TGCAGCGTTGCCCGGCCCGGCGCTGAAGCTTTCTTT
>13|-|-|TRBV6-1|TRBJ2-7
CASSEVSGDEQYF
TGTGCCAGCAGTGAAGTCTCAGGGGATGAGCAGTACTTC
>15|-|once|TRBV5-1|TRBJ2-3
CASSLPGGSTDTQYF
TGCGCCAGCAGCTTGCCGGGCGGGAGCACAGATACGCAGTATTTT
>13|TRBD1|-|TRBV5-6|TRBJ1-2
CASSFTGGYGYTF
TGTGCCAGCAGCTTCACAGGGGGCTATGGCTACACCTTC
>12|-|-|TRBV7-9|TRBJ2-7
CASSRQGPEQYF
TGTGCCAGCAGCCGCCAGGGGCCCGAGCAGTACTTC
>14|TRBD1|-|TRBV18|TRBJ1-2
CASSAGTGVYGYTF
TGTGCCAGCTCAGCCGGGACAGGGGTTTACGGCTACACCTTC
>11|-|few|TRBV11-2|TRBJ1-2
CASSLEHGYTF
TGTGCCAGCAGCTTAGAACATGGCTACACCTTC
>14|-|-|TRBV28|TRBJ1-1
CASSRGQMNTEAFF
TGTGCCAGCAGTCGCGGACAGATGAACACTGAAGCTTTCTTT
>12|-|-|TRBV28|TRBJ2-3
CASRGFTDTQYF
TGTGCGAGCCGGGGGTTCACAGATACGCAGTATTTT
>16|TRBD1|-|TRBV5-4|TRBJ2-3
CASSLSPRGITDTQYF
TGTGCCAGCAGCTTATCTCCCAGGGGGATAACAGATACGCAGTATTTT
>14|-|-|TRBV18|TRBJ2-3
CASSPPEQGDTQYF
TGTGCCAGCTCACCACCTGAACAGGGCGATACGCAGTATTTT
>14|-|-|TRBV2|TRBJ2-7
CASQTPDSTYEQYF
TGTGCCAGCCAAACTCCGGACAGTACCTACGAGCAGTACTTC
>12|TRBD1|-|TRBV30|TRBJ1-6
CAWDRVNSPLHF
TGTGCCTGGGACAGGGTAAATTCACCCCTCCACTTT
>15|-|-|TRBV5-4|TRBJ1-1
CASSQHREGNTEAFF
TGTGCCAGCAGCCAACACAGGGAGGGGAACACTGAAGCTTTCTTT
>16|TRBD2|-|TRBV5-1|TRBJ2-1
CASSLTSGSIYNEQFF
TGCGCCAGCAGCTTGACTAGCGGGAGTATATACAATGAGCAGTTCTTC
>13|-|-|TRBV7-6|TRBJ2-5
CASSSQSQGVPYF
TGTGCCAGCAGCTCACAATCACAGGGAGTGCCGTACTTC
>15|-|-|TRBV19|TRBJ2-7
CASSISPMVAYEQYF
TGTGCCAGTAGTATAAGCCCCATGGTGGCCTACGAGCAGTACTTC
>12|-|-|TRBV6-5|TRBJ1-1
CASTSGGTEAFF
TGTGCCAGCACCTCGGGGGGTACTGAAGCTTTCTTT
>14|TRBD2|-|TRBV5-1|TRBJ2-3
CASSSGGNTDTQYF
TGCGCCAGCAGCTCCGGGGGGAACACAGATACGCAGTATTTT
>15|-|-|TRBV11-3|TRBJ2-1
CASSPRGARGNEQFF
TGTGCCAGCAGCCCCCGGGGGGCGCGGGGCAATGAGCAGTTCTTC
>17|TRBD1|-|TRBV2|TRBJ1-1
CASSEIHPGQGDTEAFF
TGTGCCAGCAGTGAAATTCATCCGGGACAGGGGGACACTGAAGCTTTCTTT
>16|-|few|TRBV5-1|TRBJ1-5
CASSLEGGTPTQPQHF
TGCGCCAGCAGCTTGGAAGGAGGAACCCCGACTCAGCCCCAGCATTTT
>15|TRBD1|few|TRBV30|TRBJ1-5
CAWILRDRGNQPQHF
TGTGCCTGGATCCTTCGGGACAGGGGGAATCAGCCCCAGCATTTT
>14|-|-|TRBV7-3|TRBJ2-5
CASSLGGGQETQYF
TGTGCCAGCAGCTTGGGAGGGGGTCAAGAGACCCAGTACTTC
>16|-|-|TRBV19|TRBJ1-4
CASSIQRISTNEKLFF
TGTGCCAGTAGTATACAGAGAATTTCAACTAATGAAAAACTGTTTTTT
>14|-|-|TRBV7-2|TRBJ2-7
CASSTAGSSYEQYF
TGTGCCAGCAGCACCGCCGGGAGTTCCTACGAGCAGTACTTC
>14|TRBD1|once|TRBV2|TRBJ2-1
CASTILRGQDEQFF
TGTGCCAGCACCATACTAAGGGGGCAAGATGAGCAGTTCTTC
>13|-|-|TRBV29-1|TRBJ2-1
CSVAGLALNEQFF
TGCAGCGTTGCTGGGCTAGCGCTGAATGAGCAGTTCTTC
>16|-|-|TRBV10-3|TRBJ2-1
CAISRLTGSSYNEQFF
TGTGCCATCAGTCGATTAACGGGGAGTAGCTACAATGAGCAGTTCTTC
>14|TRBD2|-|TRBV5-1|TRBJ2-7
CASSLREVSYEQYF
TGCGCCAGCAGCTTGCGGGAGGTTTCCTACGAGCAGTACTTC
>14|TRBD2|-|TRBV5-1|TRBJ2-5
CASSLGGGPETQYF
TGCGCCAGCAGCTTGGGCGGGGGACCAGAGACCCAGTACTTC
>18|TRBD1|-|TRBV5-8|TRBJ2-1
CASSLEGGHRGFYNEQFF
TGTGCCAGCAGCTTGGAAGGGGGGCACAGGGGGTTCTACAATGAGCAGTTCTTC